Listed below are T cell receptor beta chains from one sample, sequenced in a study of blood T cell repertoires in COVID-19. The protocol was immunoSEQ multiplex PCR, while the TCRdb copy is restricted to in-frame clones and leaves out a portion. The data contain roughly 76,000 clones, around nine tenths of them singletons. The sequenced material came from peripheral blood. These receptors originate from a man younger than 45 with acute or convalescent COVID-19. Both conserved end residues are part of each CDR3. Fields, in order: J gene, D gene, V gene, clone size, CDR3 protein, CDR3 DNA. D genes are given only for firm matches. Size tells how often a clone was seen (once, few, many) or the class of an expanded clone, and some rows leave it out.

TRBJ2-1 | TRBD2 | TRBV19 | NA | CASSIGTSGGYNEQFF | TGTGCCAGTAGTATCGGGACTAGCGGAGGCTACAATGAGCAGTTCTTC
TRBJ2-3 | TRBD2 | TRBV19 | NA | CASSISGRHTDTQYF | TGTGCCAGTAGTATTAGCGGGAGGCACACAGATACGCAGTATTTT
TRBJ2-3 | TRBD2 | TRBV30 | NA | CAWSRFRTSGSTDTQYF | TGTGCCTGGAGTAGGTTCCGGACTAGCGGGAGCACAGATACGCAGTATTTT
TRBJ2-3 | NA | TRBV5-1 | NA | CARHRAVTDTQYF | TGCGCCAGACACAGGGCGGTGACAGATACGCAGTATTTT
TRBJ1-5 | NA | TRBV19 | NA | CASSTYEEGKQPQHF | TGTGCCAGTAGTACTTATGAGGAGGGGAAGCAGCCCCAGCATTTT
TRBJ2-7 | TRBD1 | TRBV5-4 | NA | CASSSSDRGGEQYF | TGTGCCAGCAGCTCCTCGGACAGGGGTGGGGAGCAGTACTTC
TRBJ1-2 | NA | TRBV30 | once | CAWGLEGRLVYGYTF | TGTGCCTGGGGCCTGGAGGGCAGGCTGGTCTATGGCTACACCTTC
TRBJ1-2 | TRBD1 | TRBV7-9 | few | CASSPRTGVNYGYTF | TGTGCCAGCAGCCCTCGGACAGGGGTTAACTATGGCTACACCTTC
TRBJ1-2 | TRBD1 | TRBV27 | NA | CASSFRDRGRGYTF | TGTGCCAGCAGTTTCCGGGACAGGGGGAGGGGCTACACCTTC
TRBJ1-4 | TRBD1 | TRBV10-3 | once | CAARTGPNEKLFF | TGTGCCGCGCGGACAGGCCCTAATGAAAAACTGTTTTTT
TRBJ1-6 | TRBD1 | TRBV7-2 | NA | CASSFTGAPSSPLHF | TGTGCCAGCAGCTTTACAGGGGCGCCTAGTTCACCCCTCCACTTT
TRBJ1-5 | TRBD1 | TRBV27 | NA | CASSLKGGHDQPQHF | TGTGCCAGCAGTTTAAAAGGGGGCCATGATCAGCCCCAGCATTTT
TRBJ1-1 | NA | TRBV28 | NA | CASISLGRGTEAFF | TGTGCCAGCATCTCTTTGGGACGGGGGACTGAAGCTTTCTTT
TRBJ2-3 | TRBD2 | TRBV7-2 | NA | CASSLGPPEAAGGADTQYF | TGTGCCAGCAGCTTAGGACCCCCCGAAGCGGCGGGGGGGGCAGATACGCAGTATTTT
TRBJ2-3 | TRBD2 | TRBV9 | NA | CASSVGAQVPGLAGVLDTQYF | TGTGCCAGCAGCGTAGGGGCACAGGTACCGGGACTAGCGGGAGTACTAGATACGCAGTATTTT
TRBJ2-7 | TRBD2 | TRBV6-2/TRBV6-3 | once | CASSYGGRPWEQYF | TGTGCCAGCAGTTATGGCGGGAGGCCATGGGAGCAGTACTTC
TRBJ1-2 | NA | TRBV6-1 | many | CASSEGGSPRGYTF | TGTGCCAGCAGTGAAGGGGGCAGTCCGAGGGGCTACACCTTC